A selection of T cell receptor beta chains follows, all from one sample in a study of patients and donors after allogeneic stem cell transplantation. TCRdb analysed the RT-PCR reads with MiXCR anew, one entry per CDR3 protein. Found here are about 960,000 distinct CDR3 sequences, over 15% of them singletons; the top ten hold under 6.5%. The material sequenced was blood, either unsorted or a sorted T cell fraction (not recorded which). Receptors originate from a human donor who was either an allogeneic HSCT recipient or a stem cell or donor lymphocyte infusion donor (not recorded which). It is not recorded whose cells these are; they may come from a transplant donor. The CDR3 runs from the conserved cysteine through the conserved F or W. Fields, in order: J gene, V gene, clone size, D gene, CDR3 protein, CDR3 DNA. A D gene is named only where the DNA matches it firmly. Clone size is not always given. Where it is, it says once, few, many or a class for expanded clones.

>TRBJ2-5|TRBV5-1|-|TRBD1
CASSLRGQGVETQYF
TGCGCCAGCAGCTTGAGAGGACAGGGAGTGGAGACCCAGTACTTC
>TRBJ2-2|TRBV4-1|-|-
CASREGQSTGELFF
TGCGCCAGCAGGGAAGGACAGAGCACCGGGGAGCTGTTTTTT
>TRBJ2-1|TRBV5-1|-|TRBD2
CASSLGRLAGGPSSYNEQFF
TGCGCCAGCAGCTTGGGTCGACTAGCGGGAGGGCCAAGCTCCTACAATGAGCAGTTCTTC
>TRBJ2-1|TRBV4-1|few|TRBD2
CASSTSGGASNEQFF
TGCGCCAGCAGCACTAGCGGGGGGGCCTCAAATGAGCAGTTCTTC
>TRBJ2-1|TRBV7-3|-|TRBD1
CASSLRGQGLDEQFF
TGTGCCAGCAGCCTCCGGGGACAGGGTCTCGATGAGCAGTTCTTC
>TRBJ2-1|TRBV2|-|-
CASIPLRGNEQFF
TGTGCCAGCATCCCCTTACGGGGCAATGAGCAGTTCTTC
>TRBJ1-1|TRBV6-2/TRBV6-3|few|TRBD1
CASSYPDRARQPAFF
TGTGCCAGCAGTTACCCCGACAGGGCGAGACAACCAGCTTTCTTT
>TRBJ1-2|TRBV7-8|-|-
CASSTVRGHYGYTF
TGTGCCAGCAGCACAGTTAGGGGCCACTATGGCTACACCTTC
>TRBJ1-1|TRBV12-3/TRBV12-4|-|-
CASSPNQGRDEAFF
TGTGCCAGCAGTCCAAACCAAGGGAGGGATGAAGCTTTCTTT
>TRBJ2-3|TRBV12-3/TRBV12-4|many|-
CASSFVTTSTDTQYF
TGTGCCAGCAGTTTCGTGACTACCAGCACAGATACGCAGTATTTT
>TRBJ2-7|TRBV20-1|-|TRBD2
CSASVSGRARYEQYF
TGCAGTGCTAGTGTATCCGGGAGGGCCCGGTACGAGCAGTACTTC
>TRBJ2-1|TRBV11-3|few|-
CASSSQGLATYNEQFF
TGTGCCAGCAGCTCCCAAGGGCTCGCCACCTACAATGAGCAGTTCTTC
>TRBJ1-6|TRBV27|-|-
CASGYRTSYNSPLHF
TGTGCCAGCGGCTATAGGACCTCCTATAATTCACCCCTCCACTTT
>TRBJ2-7|TRBV9|-|TRBD2
CASSSLAESSYEQYF
TGTGCCAGCAGTTCCCTAGCGGAGAGCTCCTACGAGCAGTACTTC
>TRBJ2-7|TRBV5-1|-|TRBD2
CASSWTSDSYEQYF
TGCGCCAGCAGCTGGACTAGCGACTCCTACGAGCAGTACTTC
>TRBJ1-2|TRBV5-1|-|-
CASSLTFGGYTF
TGCGCCAGCAGCCTGACCTTCGGGGGCTACACCTTC